This is a list of T cell receptor beta chains from one sample in a study of shared clonotypes between healthy human individuals. The assay was immunoSEQ multiplex PCR, and TCRdb's table has in-frame clones only and misses some. The top ten clones hold approximately 1.1% of a sample with approximately 1,500,000 clones, 95% to 97% of them seen once. Specimen: naive CD4+ T cells sorted from blood. All receptors derive from a young man in good health. Both conserved end residues are part of each CDR3. Fields, in order: clone size, D gene, J gene, V gene, CDR3 protein, CDR3 DNA. A D gene is named only where the DNA matches it firmly. For some rows the clone size is stated as once, few or many, or as a class when expanded; others skip it.

-	-	TRBJ2-3	TRBV9	CASSVDGGKGLDTQYF	TGTGCCAGCAGCGTAGATGGGGGGAAGGGGTTAGATACGCAGTATTTT
-	TRBD1	TRBJ2-1	TRBV18	CASSIGQVTYNEQFF	TGTGCCAGCTCGATTGGACAGGTTACCTACAATGAGCAGTTCTTC
-	-	TRBJ2-3	TRBV7-3	CASSSPRDSPAGGPSTDTQYF	TGTGCCAGCAGCTCACCACGGGACAGCCCGGCGGGGGGACCTAGCACAGATACGCAGTATTTT
-	-	TRBJ2-7	TRBV28	CATNQWGSEYEQYF	TGTGCCACTAACCAGTGGGGGTCGGAATACGAGCAGTACTTC
once	TRBD1	TRBJ1-1	TRBV9	CASSVGQGRDTEAFF	TGTGCCAGCAGCGTGGGACAGGGACGAGACACTGAAGCTTTCTTT
-	-	TRBJ1-2	TRBV6-5	CASSQAVSGYGYTF	TGTGCCAGCAGCCAAGCCGTTAGTGGGTATGGCTACACCTTC
once	TRBD1	TRBJ2-7	TRBV7-9	CASSSIGGGEQYF	TGTGCCAGCAGCTCCATAGGGGGCGGCGAGCAGTACTTC
-	TRBD2	TRBJ2-7	TRBV6-6	CASSYFELAGPYEQYF	TGTGCCAGCAGTTACTTTGAACTAGCGGGCCCCTACGAGCAGTACTTC
-	-	TRBJ2-7	TRBV28	CASSLGVGYEQYF	TGTGCCAGCAGTTTAGGGGTGGGCTACGAGCAGTACTTC
-	-	TRBJ2-4	TRBV2	CASSVNVVQQNIQYF	TGTGCCAGCAGTGTCAACGTGGTCCAGCAAAACATTCAGTACTTC
-	-	TRBJ2-5	TRBV5-1	CASSRQAEETQYF	TGCGCCAGCAGCCGGCAAGCAGAAGAGACCCAGTACTTC
-	-	TRBJ2-2	TRBV5-1	CASSVARGAPTGELFF	TGCGCCAGCAGTGTTGCGAGGGGAGCTCCCACCGGGGAGCTGTTTTTT
-	-	TRBJ2-1	TRBV2	CASSDSNEQFF	TGTGCCAGCAGTGATAGCAATGAGCAGTTCTTC
-	TRBD2	TRBJ2-1	TRBV18	CASSPFVSGESYNEQFF	TGTGCCAGCTCACCATTTGTCAGCGGGGAATCCTACAATGAGCAGTTCTTC
-	-	TRBJ1-3	TRBV29-1	CSVALQGGSGNTIYF	TGCAGCGTTGCGTTACAGGGAGGCTCTGGAAACACCATATATTTT
-	TRBD1	TRBJ1-5	TRBV28	CASSSTGGAGQPQHF	TGTGCCAGCAGTTCGACAGGGGGCGCAGGTCAGCCCCAGCATTTT
-	TRBD1	TRBJ2-1	TRBV10-2	CASRFDRGAFYEQFF	TGCGCCAGCAGGTTTGACAGGGGGGCCTTTTACGAGCAGTTCTTC
-	-	TRBJ2-5	TRBV2	CASSVPSRGTGNIRETQYF	TGTGCCAGCAGTGTCCCCTCTCGGGGGACGGGGAATATTAGGGAGACCCAGTACTTC
-	-	TRBJ2-2	TRBV28	CASSSGPSRELFF	TGTGCCAGCAGTTCTGGGCCTTCGAGGGAGCTGTTTTTT
-	TRBD2	TRBJ2-7	TRBV15	CATSRVEGLAVGEQYF	TGTGCCACCAGCAGAGTAGAGGGACTAGCCGTGGGCGAGCAGTACTTC
-	-	TRBJ2-6	TRBV19	CASSISGELRANVLTF	TGTGCCAGTAGTATTTCTGGTGAACTGAGGGCCAACGTCCTGACTTTC
-	TRBD1	TRBJ2-2	TRBV18	CASSPRGQGGNTGELFF	TGTGCCAGCTCACCACGGGGACAGGGCGGTAACACCGGGGAGCTGTTTTTT
-	TRBD1	TRBJ1-1	TRBV19	CASRGGQGLNTEAFF	TGTGCCAGTAGGGGAGGACAGGGACTTAACACTGAAGCTTTCTTT
-	-	TRBJ2-4	TRBV25-1	CASSSQGKNIQYF	TGTGCCAGCAGTTCACAGGGAAAAAACATTCAGTACTTC
-	TRBD2	TRBJ2-7	TRBV19	CASSITSDYEQYF	TGTGCCAGTAGTATAACTAGCGACTACGAGCAGTACTTC